The rows below give T cell receptor beta chains drawn from one sample of a study of blood T cell repertoires in COVID-19. Method: immunoSEQ multiplex PCR; TCRdb's copy keeps in-frame clones and lacks some. The sample lists 75,000 to 95,000 clones, about 90% occurring once. Sequenced input: peripheral blood. The receptors were gathered from a man aged 45 to 65 with active COVID-19. CDR3s include the opening cysteine and the closing phenylalanine or tryptophan. Each record gives: CDR3 DNA, CDR3 protein, CDR3 length, V gene, clone size, D gene, J gene. D genes are given only for firm matches. Expanded clones get a size class; other rows say once, few or many, or leave the size out.

CDR3nt: TGTGCCAGCAGTTACAACCGGGAGGACCAAGAGACCCAGTACTTC; CDR3aa: CASSYNREDQETQYF; len: 15; v_gene: TRBV6-2/TRBV6-3; abundance: NA; d_gene: TRBD2; j_gene: TRBJ2-5
CDR3nt: TGTGCCAGCAGGGCCGAACAGGGTTCCTACGAGCAGTACTTC; CDR3aa: CASRAEQGSYEQYF; len: 14; v_gene: TRBV6-5; abundance: NA; d_gene: NA; j_gene: TRBJ2-7
CDR3nt: TGTGCCAGCAGCCCTTTTTCAGGGGATGGGGGAAATGAGCAGTTCTTC; CDR3aa: CASSPFSGDGGNEQFF; len: 16; v_gene: TRBV3-1/TRBV3-2; abundance: NA; d_gene: NA; j_gene: TRBJ2-1
CDR3nt: TGCGCCAGCAGCCTAGCGTGCGGAGGTGGTAGGTCCTACGAGCAGTACTTC; CDR3aa: CASSLACGGGRSYEQYF; len: 17; v_gene: TRBV23-1; abundance: once; d_gene: NA; j_gene: TRBJ2-7
CDR3nt: TGTGCCAGCAGTTTTGCGGCGGGGGTAGACGGGGAGCTGTTTTTT; CDR3aa: CASSFAAGVDGELFF; len: 15; v_gene: TRBV28; abundance: NA; d_gene: TRBD2; j_gene: TRBJ2-2
CDR3nt: TGTGCCAGCTCACCTGGTTCGGGGTCCTACAATGAGCAGTTCTTC; CDR3aa: CASSPGSGSYNEQFF; len: 15; v_gene: TRBV18; abundance: NA; d_gene: NA; j_gene: TRBJ2-1
CDR3nt: TGTGCCAGCAGTACAGGTATGAACACTGAAGCTTTCTTT; CDR3aa: CASSTGMNTEAFF; len: 13; v_gene: TRBV6-5; abundance: NA; d_gene: NA; j_gene: TRBJ1-1
CDR3nt: TGTGCCAGCAGTGAAAGACTAGCGGGAAACTCTTTTTACGAGCAGTACTTC; CDR3aa: CASSERLAGNSFYEQYF; len: 17; v_gene: TRBV2; abundance: NA; d_gene: TRBD2; j_gene: TRBJ2-7
CDR3nt: TGCGCCAGCAGGCGGGCAGCCGGGACTAGCGGGGGGGATAATGAGCAGTTCTTC; CDR3aa: CASRRAAGTSGGDNEQFF; len: 18; v_gene: TRBV5-1; abundance: NA; d_gene: TRBD2; j_gene: TRBJ2-1
CDR3nt: TGTGCCAGCAGCGCTCAGACAGGGGGTAGGGAAAAACTGTTTTTT; CDR3aa: CASSAQTGGREKLFF; len: 15; v_gene: TRBV7-9; abundance: NA; d_gene: TRBD1; j_gene: TRBJ1-4
CDR3nt: TGTGCCAGCAGCTCCGGCGGGGAAAATGAGCAGTTCTTC; CDR3aa: CASSSGGENEQFF; len: 13; v_gene: TRBV7-3; abundance: NA; d_gene: NA; j_gene: TRBJ2-1
CDR3nt: TGTGCCAGCAGCCGAGTCGGGGGAGTGGGGGATACGCAGTATTTT; CDR3aa: CASSRVGGVGDTQYF; len: 15; v_gene: TRBV14; abundance: NA; d_gene: NA; j_gene: TRBJ2-3
CDR3nt: TGTGCCAGCAGTTCAACAGGGGCAGATACGCAGTATTTT; CDR3aa: CASSSTGADTQYF; len: 13; v_gene: TRBV28; abundance: NA; d_gene: TRBD1; j_gene: TRBJ2-3
CDR3nt: TGTGCCAGCAGCGTAGACCCTAGCTCCTACGAGCAGTACTTC; CDR3aa: CASSVDPSSYEQYF; len: 14; v_gene: TRBV9; abundance: NA; d_gene: NA; j_gene: TRBJ2-7
CDR3nt: TGTGCCAGCAGCTTAAGGCAGGGGGCTGGGAGCACCGGGGAGCTGTTTTTT; CDR3aa: CASSLRQGAGSTGELFF; len: 17; v_gene: TRBV7-3; abundance: NA; d_gene: TRBD1; j_gene: TRBJ2-2
CDR3nt: TGTGCCAGCAGCTTCCCACTAGCGGGAGTGGGTACCGGGGAGCTGTTTTTT; CDR3aa: CASSFPLAGVGTGELFF; len: 17; v_gene: TRBV5-4; abundance: once; d_gene: TRBD2; j_gene: TRBJ2-2
CDR3nt: TGTGCCAGCAGCACCTTAGCGGGGAATCTGGTTGAGCAGTTCTTC; CDR3aa: CASSTLAGNLVEQFF; len: 15; v_gene: TRBV7-8; abundance: NA; d_gene: TRBD2; j_gene: TRBJ2-1
CDR3nt: TGTGCCAGCACCACAAACCAGGCAATTGGCTACACCTTC; CDR3aa: CASTTNQAIGYTF; len: 13; v_gene: TRBV28; abundance: NA; d_gene: NA; j_gene: TRBJ1-2
CDR3nt: TGTGCCAGCAGTGAAGCGAGGCAGGGCGATGGCTACACCTTC; CDR3aa: CASSEARQGDGYTF; len: 14; v_gene: TRBV2; abundance: NA; d_gene: NA; j_gene: TRBJ1-2
CDR3nt: TGTGCCAGCAGGGAGGGGAGTGGGGCCAACGTCCTGACTTTC; CDR3aa: CASREGSGANVLTF; len: 14; v_gene: TRBV6-6; abundance: NA; d_gene: NA; j_gene: TRBJ2-6
CDR3nt: TGCGCCAGCAGCTTGTCTTTAGATACGCAGTATTTT; CDR3aa: CASSLSLDTQYF; len: 12; v_gene: TRBV5-1; abundance: NA; d_gene: NA; j_gene: TRBJ2-3
CDR3nt: TGTGCCAGCATTGCTTACGGGGTACTGAACACTGAAGCTTTCTTT; CDR3aa: CASIAYGVLNTEAFF; len: 15; v_gene: TRBV6-5; abundance: NA; d_gene: NA; j_gene: TRBJ1-1
CDR3nt: TGTGCCAGCAGTGTGGACAACCCCGGGGAGCTGTTTTTT; CDR3aa: CASSVDNPGELFF; len: 13; v_gene: TRBV6-4; abundance: NA; d_gene: NA; j_gene: TRBJ2-2
CDR3nt: TGTGCCAGCAGCTTTGCAGGAACCTACTCTGGAAACACCATATATTTT; CDR3aa: CASSFAGTYSGNTIYF; len: 16; v_gene: TRBV11-3; abundance: once; d_gene: NA; j_gene: TRBJ1-3
CDR3nt: TGTGCCAGTAGTAAGAACACGCTGAACACTGAAGCTTTCTTT; CDR3aa: CASSKNTLNTEAFF; len: 14; v_gene: TRBV19; abundance: NA; d_gene: NA; j_gene: TRBJ1-1
CDR3nt: TGTGCCAGCTCACCACCCCATAGCGGGAGGTACTCCTACGAGCAGTACTTC; CDR3aa: CASSPPHSGRYSYEQYF; len: 17; v_gene: TRBV18; abundance: NA; d_gene: TRBD2; j_gene: TRBJ2-7
CDR3nt: TGCGCCAGCAGCCCCCGGGACAGCGGAGCGGGAGGCAATCAGCCCCAGCATTTT; CDR3aa: CASSPRDSGAGGNQPQHF; len: 18; v_gene: TRBV4-1; abundance: few; d_gene: TRBD1; j_gene: TRBJ1-5
CDR3nt: TGTGCCAGCAGCTCCCGCTGGACAGGTCAGACAGATACGCAGTATTTT; CDR3aa: CASSSRWTGQTDTQYF; len: 16; v_gene: TRBV7-3; abundance: NA; d_gene: TRBD1; j_gene: TRBJ2-3
CDR3nt: TGTGCCAGCAGTACTCTAGCGGGGGAGAAAAACATTCAGTACTTC; CDR3aa: CASSTLAGEKNIQYF; len: 15; v_gene: TRBV6-5; abundance: NA; d_gene: TRBD2; j_gene: TRBJ2-4
CDR3nt: TGCAGCGTTGAAGGTGGGCCTGTAACAGGGGCGTTCTTC; CDR3aa: CSVEGGPVTGAFF; len: 13; v_gene: TRBV29-1; abundance: NA; d_gene: TRBD1; j_gene: TRBJ2-1
CDR3nt: TGTGCCAGCTCACCGGGCCTAGGACATCTAGGGGCCAACGTCCTGACTTTC; CDR3aa: CASSPGLGHLGANVLTF; len: 17; v_gene: TRBV18; abundance: NA; d_gene: NA; j_gene: TRBJ2-6
CDR3nt: TGTGCCAGCAGCCGAACATATGAGGGTGAAAAACTGTTTTTT; CDR3aa: CASSRTYEGEKLFF; len: 14; v_gene: TRBV5-6; abundance: NA; d_gene: NA; j_gene: TRBJ1-4
CDR3nt: TGTGCCAGCAGCTTAGATAGAACGGAGGCTTTCTTT; CDR3aa: CASSLDRTEAFF; len: 12; v_gene: TRBV11-2; abundance: NA; d_gene: NA; j_gene: TRBJ1-1
CDR3nt: TGTGCCAGCAGCTTTCGGACGACTAAATACGAGCAGTACTTC; CDR3aa: CASSFRTTKYEQYF; len: 14; v_gene: TRBV11-1; abundance: NA; d_gene: NA; j_gene: TRBJ2-7
CDR3nt: TGTGCCAGCAGTTACTCGAGGGGGAACAACCAAGAGACCCAGTACTTC; CDR3aa: CASSYSRGNNQETQYF; len: 16; v_gene: TRBV6-2/TRBV6-3; abundance: NA; d_gene: NA; j_gene: TRBJ2-5
CDR3nt: TGTGCCAGTGCAGGACAGGAGGGTTCACCCCTCCACTTT; CDR3aa: CASAGQEGSPLHF; len: 13; v_gene: TRBV2; abundance: NA; d_gene: TRBD1; j_gene: TRBJ1-6
CDR3nt: TGTGCCAGTAGTATCGCACAGACAACGCGTGGCTACACCTTC; CDR3aa: CASSIAQTTRGYTF; len: 14; v_gene: TRBV19; abundance: NA; d_gene: NA; j_gene: TRBJ1-2
CDR3nt: TGTGCCAGCAGTGTAGCAGTATCGGGGAGGACTGAAGCTTTCTTT; CDR3aa: CASSVAVSGRTEAFF; len: 15; v_gene: TRBV2; abundance: NA; d_gene: NA; j_gene: TRBJ1-1
CDR3nt: TGTGCCAGCAGCTTAGAGGGGGCTAATTCACCCCTCCACTTT; CDR3aa: CASSLEGANSPLHF; len: 14; v_gene: TRBV7-8; abundance: NA; d_gene: TRBD1; j_gene: TRBJ1-6